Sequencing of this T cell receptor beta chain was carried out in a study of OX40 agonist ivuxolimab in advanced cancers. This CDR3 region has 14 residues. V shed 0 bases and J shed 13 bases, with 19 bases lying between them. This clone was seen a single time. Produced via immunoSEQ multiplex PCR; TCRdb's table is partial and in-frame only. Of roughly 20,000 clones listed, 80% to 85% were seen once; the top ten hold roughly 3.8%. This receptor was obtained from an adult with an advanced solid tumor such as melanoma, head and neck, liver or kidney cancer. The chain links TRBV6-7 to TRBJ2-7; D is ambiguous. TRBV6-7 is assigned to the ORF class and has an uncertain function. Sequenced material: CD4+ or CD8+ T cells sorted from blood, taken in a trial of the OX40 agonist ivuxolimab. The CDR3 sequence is CASSYSNRIEGLYF. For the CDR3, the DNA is TGTGCCAGCAGTTACTCGAACCGTATAGAAGGGTTATACTTC.